These T cell receptor beta chains were read from a single sample in a study of blood T cell repertoires in COVID-19. Data came from immunoSEQ multiplex PCR; TCRdb stores just in-frame clones and leaves some out. The table has 31,000 or so clones, 75% to 90% seen once. Specimen: peripheral blood. The receptors here all came from a man at least 80 years old with acute or convalescent COVID-19. Both conserved end residues are trimmed from each CDR3. The D gene is left open where the match is weak.

J gene	V gene	D gene	CDR3 protein
TRBJ1-1	TRBV12-3/TRBV12-4	NA	ASSFPGNTEAF
TRBJ1-3	TRBV9	TRBD1	ASSAGQGFGNTIY
TRBJ1-2	TRBV5-4	TRBD1	ASSETGQAIEGYT
TRBJ2-3	TRBV3-1/TRBV3-2	NA	ASSQDSGTDTQY
TRBJ1-5	TRBV11-2	NA	ASSLTGNQPQH
TRBJ1-2	TRBV28	TRBD1	ASTSGQPAYGYT
TRBJ2-1	TRBV19	NA	ASSWVGERVYNEQF
TRBJ1-2	TRBV11-1	NA	ASSTRTRPNYGYT
TRBJ1-2	TRBV24-1	NA	ATSQGNYGYT
TRBJ2-3	TRBV5-1	NA	ASSLFGGAGDTQY
TRBJ2-7	TRBV7-8	TRBD1	ASSIIRGLDEQY
TRBJ2-7	TRBV5-5	NA	ASSLDRRYEQY
TRBJ2-3	TRBV3-1/TRBV3-2	NA	ASSRTSRQY
TRBJ1-1	TRBV5-1	NA	ASSLVGSNTEAF
TRBJ2-7	TRBV7-9	NA	ASSRDNLYEQY
TRBJ2-2	TRBV2	TRBD1	ASRPQGALVGELF
TRBJ2-1	TRBV5-1	TRBD2	ASERGEREGNEQF
TRBJ2-7	TRBV2	TRBD2	ASSGLAGGPYEQY
TRBJ2-7	TRBV28	TRBD1	ASSLVDRDSYEQY
TRBJ1-6	TRBV6-5	NA	ASSRGAGNSPLH
TRBJ2-5	TRBV7-7	TRBD1	ASSSTGEETQY
TRBJ2-2	TRBV29-1	NA	SVQDQASGELF
TRBJ2-1	TRBV5-1	TRBD2	ASSLEAAGGSSNEQF
TRBJ2-1	TRBV12-3/TRBV12-4	TRBD2	ASRLAGVNEQF
TRBJ2-7	TRBV10-3	NA	AISERGLGYEQY
TRBJ1-1	TRBV10-1	NA	ASSAMNTEAF
TRBJ2-5	TRBV10-1	NA	ASRLRGKTQY
TRBJ1-5	TRBV28	NA	ASRYRVLGPQH
TRBJ2-1	TRBV6-5	NA	ASSLLRYNEQF